These 29 T cell receptor beta chains were all obtained from the same sample, sequenced in a study of shared clonotypes between healthy human individuals. Produced via immunoSEQ multiplex PCR; TCRdb's table is partial and in-frame only. The sample yields some 700,000 clones, about 90% seen once. The specimen was memory CD8+ T cells from PBMCs. Subset specified: CD45RO+ cells pooled with CCR7-negative TemRA cells. The receptors were sampled from a man younger than 35 in good health. Some clones in this sample may be carry-over from other donors' samples.

As concerns this clone: The sample carries other DNA sequences with the same CDR3. This sequence joins TRBV7-9 and TRBJ2-7; TRBD2 matches at 10 bases. CDR3 size: 14 residues. Per the germline V gene, CDR1 is SEHNR and CDR2 is FQNEAQ (reference sequence). Unmatched junction bases numbered 4, after V lost 4 bases and J lost 4 bases. The CDR3, as DNA: TGTGCCAGCAGCTCAGGACTAGCGGTGTACGAGCAGTACTTC. As protein: CASSSGLAVYEQYF.

V and J are TRBV28 and TRBJ2-5; D is unresolved. Trimming left V 4 bases short and J 1 base short, with 7 bases between. The CDR3 loop spans 13 amino acids. CDR1 is MDHEN, CDR2 SYDVKM, per germline. The chain's CDR3 is CASSYSSQETQYF. As DNA, the CDR3 is TGTGCCAGCAGTTATAGTAGCCAAGAGACCCAGTACTTC.

The sample holds a few counts of this clone. V is TRBV2 and J is TRBJ1-1; D perhaps matches TRBD1 (6 bases). This CDR3 is 14 amino acids long. V gave up 3 bases and J gave up 4 bases, with 12 bases separating them. CDR1 is SNHLY, CDR2 FYNNEI, per germline. CDR3 sequence (DNA): TGTGCCAGCAGTGACCACACAGGGAGCACTGAAGCTTTCTTT. Its translation: CASSDHTGSTEAFF.

A remark on this clone: This CDR3 is also generated by other DNA sequences in the sample. V and J are TRBV27 and TRBJ2-7, with 10 bases aligning to TRBD2. The CDR3 length is 15 residues. Unmatched junction bases numbered 3, after V lost 3 bases and J lost 1 base. Germline lookup yields CDR1 MNHEY and CDR2 SMNVEV (reference sequence). This CDR3 reads CASSLVTSGSYEQYF. The CDR3 region has the DNA TGTGCCAGCAGTTTGGTGACTAGCGGGTCCTACGAGCAGTACTTC.

This sequence joins TRBV6-1 and TRBJ2-7; D is uncertain. The ends were cut back, 4 bases at V and 0 bases at J, with 13 bases in the middle. The CDR3 is 15 amino acids. Per the germline V gene, CDR1 is MNHNS and CDR2 is SASEGT. CDR3 protein: CASSGPLRPSYEQYF. CDR3 sequence (DNA): TGTGCCAGCAGTGGCCCTCTAAGGCCCTCCTACGAGCAGTACTTC.

This rearrangement joins TRBV6-4 to TRBJ1-2; TRBD1 matches 8 bases. CDR1 is MRHNA, CDR2 SNTAGT, per germline. Germline trimming cut 6 bases from V and 4 bases from J; bases unmatched to any gene: 10. This CDR3 is built from 15 residues. CDR3 in DNA: TGTGCCAGCAGCGTCTTCGCGGGACAGGCCTATGGCTACACCTTC. Translation gives CASSVFAGQAYGYTF.

The chain uses TRBV4-1 and TRBJ1-5, with D possibly being TRBD1 (6 bases). Trimming removed 4 bases at V and 0 bases at J, with 13 bases between. The CDR3 length is 16 residues. Germline lookup yields CDR1 MGHRA and CDR2 YSYEKL. For the CDR3, the DNA is TGCGCCAGCAGCCTAGGGACATCGATTAGCAATCAGCCCCAGCATTTT. Amino acids: CASSLGTSISNQPQHF.

A note on this clone: This same CDR3 is encoded by further DNA sequences in the sample. The chain couples TRBV11-2 to TRBJ2-1; D uncertain. From germline, CDR1 is SGHAT and CDR2 FQNNGV. The CDR3 spans 13 residues. The V end was cut by 0 bases, the J end by 4 bases, with 4 bases between. The CDR3 reads CASSLEGYNEQFF. In nucleotides, the CDR3 is TGTGCCAGCAGCTTAGAGGGATACAATGAGCAGTTCTTC.

The chain joins TRBV19 to TRBJ1-5, with a weak D call TRBD1 (5 bases). From germline, CDR1 is LNHDA and CDR2 SQIVND (reference sequence). The CDR3 is 16 amino acids. The ends were cut back, 0 bases at V and 7 bases at J, with 16 bases in the middle. The CDR3 bases are TGTGCCAGTAGTATAGATCTCGAGGGGTACGGGCAGCCCCAGCATTTT. This gives the protein CASSIDLEGYGQPQHF.

The chain links TRBV28 to TRBJ1-3; D unresolved. Between the trimmed V and J ends, which lost 6 bases and 0 bases, there was a span of 12 bases. The CDR3 consists of 15 residues. Germline assignment: CDR1 MDHEN and CDR2 SYDVKM. CDR3 loop: CASSIVAFSGNTIYF. CDR3 bases: TGTGCCAGCAGCATTGTGGCCTTCTCTGGAAACACCATATATTTT.

This clone came up once. V and J are TRBV6-5 and TRBJ2-7; 10 bases are shared with TRBD2. V shed 2 bases and J 6 bases; nucleotides not matched to a gene: 1. Looked up from germline, CDR1 is MNHEY and CDR2 is SVGAGI. The CDR3 is 13 amino acids. This CDR3 is CASSYGTSAEQYF. The DNA of the CDR3 is TGTGCCAGCAGTTACGGGACTAGCGCCGAGCAGTACTTC.

The chain joins TRBV28 to TRBJ2-5, with D maybe TRBD1 (5 bases). Germline V gene lookup returns CDR1 MDHEN and CDR2 SYDVKM. V lost 5 bases to trimming and J lost 2 bases, with 12 bases between them. CDR3 length: 14 residues. CDR3 bases: TGTGCCAGCAGTACCCCCCAGGGTCAAGAGACCCAGTACTTC. This encodes CASSTPQGQETQYF.

The CDR3 loop is CASSDRTSEKVEQYF. The CDR3 coding sequence is TGTGCCAGCAGCGATCGGACTAGCGAGAAGGTGGAGCAGTACTTC. The rearrangement joins TRBV7-9 to TRBJ2-7; the match to TRBD2 covers 9 bases. V lost 5 bases, J lost 7 bases, and 12 bases stayed unmatched. CDR3 length equals 15 residues. Germline lookup yields CDR1 SEHNR and CDR2 FQNEAQ (reference sequence).

The chain has TRBV7-9 and TRBJ2-1; possible D gene TRBD2, 5 bases. The CDR3 contains 14 residues. Germline V lookup: CDR1 SEHNR, CDR2 FQNEAQ (reference sequence). V lost 0 bases and J 6 bases, leaving 9 bases between the germline ends. The DNA for the CDR3 is TGTGCCAGCAGCTTAGCCGGACTCCGCAATGAGCAGTTCTTC. Residues: CASSLAGLRNEQFF.

The genes are TRBV19 and TRBJ1-2; the D gene is possibly TRBD1 (6 bases). The CDR3 totals 17 residues. V shed 6 bases and J shed 3 bases, with 23 bases lying between them. Per germline, CDR1 LNHDA and CDR2 SQIVND (reference sequence). The DNA of the CDR3 is TGTGCCAGTAGGAAACCAGGGGACCCCTCTCCGTACTATGGCTACACCTTC. Encoded protein: CASRKPGDPSPYYGYTF. Drawing the rest from reference TRBV19 and TRBJ1-2, the complete variable domain is DGGITQSPKYLFRKEGQNVTLSCEQNLNHDAMYWYRQDPGQGLRLIYYSQIVNDFQKGDIAEGYSVSREKKESFPLTVTSAQKNPTAFYLCASRKPGDPSPYYGYTFGSGTRLTVV.

The rearrangement links TRBV28 to TRBJ2-5; a weak D match, TRBD1 (6 bases). The germline gives CDR1 MDHEN, CDR2 SYDVKM. The CDR3 is made up of 16 amino acids. Trimming took off 6 bases at V and 5 bases at J, with 22 bases between the two ends. In DNA form, the CDR3 reads TGTGCCAGCAGCCTCACCAGGGGTGGAATTCGGGAGACCCAGTACTTC. Amino acid sequence: CASSLTRGGIRETQYF. The full variable domain, completed using reference TRBV28 and TRBJ2-5, is DVKVTQSSRYLVKRTGEKVFLECVQDMDHENMFWYRQDPGLGLRLIYFSYDVKMKEKGDIPEGYSVSREKKERFSLILESASTNQTSMYLCASSLTRGGIRETQYFGPGTRLLVL.

The rearrangement joins TRBV7-9 to TRBJ2-5; 10 bases match TRBD2. The CDR3 sequence is 16 residues long. Germline V gives CDR1 SEHNR, CDR2 FQNEAQ (reference sequence). Losses at the gene ends were 4 bases for V and 5 bases for J; bases not matched to a gene: 10. CDR3 residues: CASSSYLAGELETQYF. In DNA form, the CDR3 reads TGTGCCAGCAGCTCGTACCTAGCGGGAGAGCTGGAGACCCAGTACTTC.

V usage is TRBV7-6 and J usage is TRBJ2-7, with 7 bases lining up with TRBD2. This CDR3 is 15 amino acids long. V lost 1 base and J lost 3; bases outside the gene matches: 6. Germline CDR1 SGHVS, CDR2 FNYEAQ. CDR3 DNA: TGTGCCAGCAGCTTAGGGGGGGGACCTCTCTACGAGCAGTACTTC. Translated, it gives CASSLGGGPLYEQYF. Complete variable domain (other parts from reference TRBV7-6 and TRBJ2-7): GAGVSQSPRYKVTKRGQDVALRCDPISGHVSLYWYRQALGQGPEFLTYFNYEAQQDKSGLPNDRFSAERPEGSISTLTIQRTEQRDSAMYRCASSLGGGPLYEQYFGPGTRLTVT.

CDR3 protein: CASSQLAGGPDEQFF. The CDR3 nucleotides are TGCGCCAGCAGCCAACTAGCGGGAGGGCCCGATGAGCAGTTCTTC. J is TRBJ2-1 and V is TRBV4-3, with 12 bases fitting TRBD2. V was pared by 2 bases and J by 8 bases, with 4 bases of the junction left unmatched. CDR3 length: 15 residues. Germline V gene lookup returns CDR1 LGHNA and CDR2 YSLEER.

The chain combines TRBV13 with TRBJ2-3; 10 positions agree with TRBD2. The germline V gene has CDR1 PRHDT and CDR2 FYEKMQ (reference sequence). Losses at the gene ends were 2 bases for V and 4 bases for J; bases not matched to a gene: 9. The CDR3 is 17 residues long. As DNA, the CDR3 is TGTGCCAGCAGCTTACCGGCTAGCGGGAGCTGGGCAGATACGCAGTATTTT. Its protein product is CASSLPASGSWADTQYF.

The chain is built from TRBV5-3 and TRBJ1-5, with D unclear. TRBV5-3 is sorted into the ORF group, with uncertain function. The CDR3 length is 12 residues. The V and J ends lost 0 bases and 5 bases respectively, with 3 bases between them. CDR3 residues: CARSLDHQPQHF. CDR3 nucleotides: TGTGCCAGAAGCTTGGACCATCAGCCCCAGCATTTT.

This sequence joins TRBV7-3 and TRBJ2-5; maybe TRBD1 (8 bases). The CDR3 runs to 15 residues. Trimming pared 4 bases from V and 5 bases from J, leaving 17 bases between. CDR1 SGHTA and CDR2 FQGTGA come from the germline V gene. CDR3 sequence reads: CASSSTTGEGETQYF. The DNA for the CDR3 is TGTGCCAGCAGCTCTACGACAGGGGAGGGGGAGACCCAGTACTTC.

The V call is TRBV5-1, the J call TRBJ2-1; TRBD1 matches at 9 bases. CDR1 is SGHRS, CDR2 YFSETQ, per germline. V lost 4 bases to trimming and J lost 6 bases; unmatched junction nucleotides: 8. The CDR3 totals 15 residues. Written as DNA, the CDR3 is TGCGCCAGCAGCCAAAACAGGGGGCCGGGCAATGAGCAGTTCTTC. Protein product: CASSQNRGPGNEQFF.

V and J are TRBV27 and TRBJ1-1; D is unclear. Germline CDR1 is MNHEY and CDR2 is SMNVEV (reference sequence). Trimming pared 0 bases from V and 3 bases from J, leaving 5 bases between. The CDR3 has 13 residues. The CDR3 nucleotides are TGTGCCAGCAGTTTATCACAGTACACTGAAGCTTTCTTT. Residues: CASSLSQYTEAFF.

This clone was detected only a few times. The gene calls are TRBV5-5 and TRBJ2-7; TRBD1 might be the D (6 bases). The CDR3 runs to 14 residues. V gave up 2 bases and J gave up 5 bases, with 14 bases separating them. Germline V gives CDR1 SGHKS, CDR2 YYEKEE (reference sequence). This CDR3 is CASSLGQPSHEQYF. For the CDR3, the DNA is TGTGCCAGCAGCTTAGGACAGCCGTCCCACGAGCAGTACTTC.

The V call is TRBV19, the J call TRBJ2-1, with 10 bases lining up with TRBD2. The CDR3 has 16 amino acids. Germline V gene sequence: CDR1 LNHDA, CDR2 SQIVND (reference sequence). V lost 8 bases to trimming and J lost 5 bases; unmatched junction nucleotides: 12. CDR3 residues: CASSPMGLARDNEQFF. CDR3 bases: TGTGCCAGTTCACCAATGGGACTAGCGAGGGACAATGAGCAGTTCTTC.

This rearrangement joins TRBV5-1 to TRBJ2-3; no firm D call. CDR1 is SGHRS, CDR2 YFSETQ, per germline. The CDR3 sequence is 17 residues long. Between the trimmed V and J ends, which lost 4 bases and 4 bases, there was a span of 22 bases. CDR3: CASSLVVPIGSSDTQYF. CDR3 in DNA: TGCGCCAGCAGCCTCGTCGTCCCAATCGGTTCGTCAGATACGCAGTATTTT.

This clone was counted ten times or more. CDR3 bases: TGTGCCAGCACCCCCCGGGGGTCCATCTACCATGAAGCTTTCTTT. It yields the protein CASTPRGSIYHEAFF. The chain is built from TRBV27 and TRBJ1-1; possible D gene TRBD1, 5 bases. CDR3 size: 15 residues. Trimming stripped 7 bases from V and 7 bases from J, with 22 bases between. Germline CDR1 is MNHEY and CDR2 is SMNVEV (reference sequence).

This rearrangement joins TRBV27 to TRBJ1-5, with D unclear. The CDR3 contains 15 residues. The V gene lost 4 bases and the J gene lost 1 base, with 11 bases spanning the gap. Germline-derived CDR1 and CDR2 are MNHEY and SMNVEV (reference sequence). In DNA, the CDR3 is TGTGCCAGCAGTTGGACCTATGGCAGCAATCAGCCCCAGCATTTT. Amino acids: CASSWTYGSNQPQHF.